This T cell receptor beta chain was recorded in a study of cytomegalovirus exposure and HLA in healthy donors. Turning to the study itself: An early data release held some 85 million unique TCRs from HLA-typed donors.

Whole-study results and caveats: Evidence from a later analysis indicated that most CMV-associated TCR beta chains looked HLA-restricted.

It was with 60 Vbeta and 13 Jbeta primers that the PCR ran. Only in-frame clones appear in the TCRdb table, and some are missing; sequencing was by immunoSEQ multiplex PCR. This table has about 170,000 clones, around two thirds appearing once. As regards this clone: The antigen remains undetermined.

J was trimmed by 11 bases and V by 2 bases; bases with no gene match: 7. This CDR3 comprises 13 residues. The germline V gene encodes CDR1 SGHDT and CDR2 YYEEEE. The source is a man aged 35-49 years in good health and CMV-seronegative. The V and J genes are TRBV5-6 and TRBJ1-1, with 9 bases lining up with TRBD1. Sequencing was performed on PBMCs. The CDR3 region is CASSLEQGAPAFF. CDR3 nucleotide sequence: TGTGCCAGCAGCTTAGAACAGGGGGCTCCGGCTTTCTTT.